This TCR beta chain was profiled in a study of T cells in Graves' hyperthyroidism and ophthalmopathy. CDR1 and CDR2 (germline): MNHEY, SMNVEV (reference sequence). The CDR3 runs 14 residues. With V trimmed by 8 bases and J by 0 bases, 7 bases remained unmatched. RNA transcripts yielded amplified TCR beta CDR3 regions. The HTBI primer set was used in a first-round RT-PCR of the TCR CDR3. In TCRdb, the multiplex PCR reads were re-called with MiXCR into one record per CDR3 protein. The sample includes some 620,000 distinct CDR3 sequences, under 20% of them seen just once. The sequenced material came from blood. The chain uses TRBV27 and TRBJ2-7, with TRBD2 matching over 7 bases. This TCR came from a woman aged 25 to 39 with Graves' hyperthyroidism. The CDR3 is CASGVASGSYEQYF. The CDR3 nucleotides read TGTGCCAGCGGGGTGGCTAGCGGCTCCTACGAGCAGTACTTC.